The sequence of this TCR beta chain was determined in a study of T cell repertoires in cytomegalovirus infection. In the study overall: It was the public TCR beta signatures that indicated both CMV infection and matching HLA type. Broader study findings: It was HLA-C-restricted CMV-specific TCR beta clonotypes that dominated the response ex vivo.

TCRdb re-analysed the reads in MiXCR, keeping a single row per CDR3 protein. The sample lists approximately 910,000 distinct CDR3 sequences; more than 25% were seen once. V lost 2 bases to trimming and J lost 9 bases, with 5 bases between them. Germline CDR1 is MNHEY and CDR2 is SVGEGT. CDR3 length: 11 amino acids. The sample holds many counts of this clonotype. Antigen specificity is unknown. The chain has TRBV6-2 or TRBV6-3 and TRBJ2-1; D is unclear. This sequence was found in a human donor in good health (CMV status not recorded). Some clones in this sample may be carry-over from other donors' samples. This specimen was cultured CD8+ T cells from PBMCs, taken from culture after CMV antigen stimulation. CDR3 loop: CASSYGSEQFF. In DNA, the CDR3 is TGTGCCAGCAGTTACGGCAGTGAGCAGTTCTTC.